The 21 T cell receptor beta chains given below trace back to one sample, sequenced in a study of vaccination and CD4 T cells after COVID-19. An Oncomine TCR Beta short-read assay was used to sequence the DNA from cultured CD4+ T cells. One entry per CDR3 protein, called by TCRdb with MiXCR from the PCR reads. The sample contains 14,000 or so distinct CDR3 sequences, about 29% of which appear only once. Which antigens these TCRs recognize remains unknown. Treatment reported: roughly ten-day PBMC culture with coronavirus spike peptide pools or control peptides (ViraFEST assay). The sequenced material came from cultured CD4+ T cells from blood. The receptors shown here come from a human donor with COVID-19.

Sample share makes this clonotype medium-sized. The CDR3 DNA reads TGTGCCACCAGTGAACCAGGGTTGCCCCAGCATTTT. This encodes CATSEPGLPQHF. The chain combines TRBV24-1 with TRBJ1-5, with D tentatively TRBD1 (5 bases). Germline V lookup: CDR1 KGHDR, CDR2 SFDVKD. The CDR3 extends over 12 amino acids. The V end was cut by 4 bases, the J end by 9 bases, with 9 bases between.

CDR3 sequence: CASRGPGNTIYF. The CDR3 DNA sequence: TGTGCCAGCAGGGGGCCTGGAAACACCATATATTTT. This chain uses TRBV5-8 with TRBJ1-3; a possible D gene is TRBD1 (5 bases). The CDR3 sequence is 12 residues long. Germline CDR1 SGHTS, CDR2 YDEGEE. V lost 5 bases and J 2 bases, leaving 5 bases between the germline ends.

The CDR3 DNA follows: TGTGCCAGTAACTTGGCGAGGGGAAACACTGAAGCTTTCTTT. Protein sequence: CASNLARGNTEAFF. J is TRBJ1-1 and V is TRBV19, with D possibly matching TRBD1 (5 bases). This CDR3 comprises 14 residues. Trimming pared 7 bases from V and 2 bases from J, leaving 14 bases between. CDR1 is LNHDA, CDR2 SQIVND, per germline (reference sequence).

There are a few counts of this clonotype. The chain employs TRBV5-1 and TRBJ1-2; D perhaps matches TRBD1 (6 bases). The germline V and J ends were trimmed by 4 bases and 8 bases, with 15 bases remaining between them. Germline V gene sequence: CDR1 SGHRS, CDR2 YFSETQ. The CDR3 loop spans 13 amino acids. Here the CDR3 DNA reads TGCGCCAGCAGCACCGAACAGGGACGGGGCTACACCTTC. Residues: CASSTEQGRGYTF. Drawing the rest from reference TRBV5-1 and TRBJ1-2, the complete variable domain is KAGVTQTPRYLIKTRGQQVTLSCSPISGHRSVSWYQQTPGQGLQFLFEYFSETQRNKGNFPGRFSGRQFSNSRSEMNVSTLELGDSALYLCASSTEQGRGYTFGSGTRLTVV.

The chain employs TRBV10-2 and TRBJ1-1; tentatively, D is TRBD1 (6 bases). This CDR3 contains 12 residues. Per the germline V gene, CDR1 is WSHSY and CDR2 is SAAADI. Trimming took 6 bases from V and 10 from J, leaving 15 bases between them. The CDR3 DNA is TGCGCCAGCAGCAGCGGACAGCCAGGAGCTTTCTTT. Translation: CASSSGQPGAFF.

This clonotype has more than one count but fewer than ten. Germline and junction disagree at one end, which may indicate a read error. The chain has TRBV20-1 and TRBJ2-7; unclear D gene. There are 13 residues in the CDR3. From germline, CDR1 is DFQATT and CDR2 SNEGSKA (reference sequence). CDR3 bases: TGCAGTGCTAAGGCTAGTGGCTCCCACGAGCAGTACTTC. Translated, it gives CSAKASGSHEQYF.

The genes are TRBV11-2 and TRBJ1-2; D is unresolved. The germline V and J ends were trimmed by 5 bases and 4 bases, with 11 bases remaining between them. Germline V CDR1 and CDR2: SGHAT, FQNNGV. This CDR3 is built from 13 residues. This chain's CDR3 is CASSRAATYGYTF. CDR3 bases: TGTGCCAGCAGCCGGGCGGCGACCTATGGCTACACCTTC.

J is TRBJ2-7 and V is TRBV29-1; tentatively, D is TRBD1 or TRBD2 (5 bases each). This CDR3 is built from 16 residues. The germline V gene has CDR1 SQVTM and CDR2 ANQGSEA. Trimming shortened V by 5 bases and J by 0 bases, and 20 bases separated the two germline ends. The CDR3 DNA follows: TGCAGCGTTTTTCTTCGGCGAGGGGCCAGCTCCTACGAGCAGTACTTC. It encodes CSVFLRRGASSYEQYF.

V usage is TRBV6-4 and J usage is TRBJ2-3; 7 nucleotides line up with TRBD1. Germline V gene sequence: CDR1 MRHNA, CDR2 SNTAGT. Trimming took 0 bases from V and 14 from J; bases not matched to a gene: 8. This CDR3 has 13 residues. The CDR3 DNA reads as TGTGCCAGCAGTGACTCTCCGGGACAGAAAAGGTATTTT. Translation gives CASSDSPGQKRYF.

The chain carries TRBV19 and TRBJ2-1; TRBD1 aligns across 10 bases. This CDR3 spans 16 amino acids. Germline V lookup: CDR1 LNHDA, CDR2 SQIVND (reference sequence). V lost 7 bases and J lost 4; bases outside the gene matches: 10. The CDR3, as DNA: TGTGCCAGTATGGAGATGTCGGGACAGGGGTACAATGAGCAGTTCTTC. Encoded protein: CASMEMSGQGYNEQFF.

This clonotype is medium-sized (0.01 to 0.1%) within its sample. V is TRBV2 and J is TRBJ1-5; D call uncertain. Looked up from germline, CDR1 is SNHLY and CDR2 is FYNNEI. With 3 bases removed from V and 7 bases from J, the gap between germline ends came to 7 bases. This CDR3 has 12 amino acids. CDR3 sequence (DNA): TGTGCCAGCAGTGAGGGCAGCCAGCCCCAGCATTTT. It specifies CASSEGSQPQHF.

This chain joins TRBV20-1 and TRBJ2-5; D unresolved. The germline CDR1 and CDR2 sequences are DFQATT and SNEGSKA (reference sequence). Between the trimmed V and J ends, which lost 0 bases and 1 base, there was a span of 6 bases. This CDR3 is built from 13 residues. In nucleotides, the CDR3 is TGCAGTGCTAGAGATATGGTCCAAGAGACCCAGTACTTC. Encoded protein: CSARDMVQETQYF.

This clonotype has just a few counts. The CDR3 sequence: CASSSRQPDAKIGQPQHF. CDR3 coding DNA: TGTGCCAGTAGTTCACGACAGCCTGACGCGAAGATCGGTCAGCCCCAGCATTTT. The chain links TRBV19 to TRBJ1-5, with D tentatively TRBD1 (5 bases). Germline V gene sequence: CDR1 LNHDA, CDR2 SQIVND (reference sequence). CDR3 length: 18 amino acids. Trimming shortened V by 5 bases and J by 6 bases, and 26 bases separated the two germline ends.

The V call is TRBV7-2, the J call TRBJ2-5; D unresolved. The germline gives CDR1 SGHTA, CDR2 FQGNSA. With 1 base removed from V and 4 bases from J, the gap between germline ends came to 7 bases. The CDR3 loop spans 13 amino acids. The CDR3 loop reads CASSLVVGETQYF. CDR3 nucleotide sequence: TGTGCCAGCAGCTTAGTGGTCGGAGAGACCCAGTACTTC.

This clonotype appeared once. This rearrangement joins TRBV6-1 to TRBJ2-1; 7 positions match TRBD1. CDR1 is MNHNS, CDR2 SASEGT, per germline. This CDR3 is built from 15 residues. After removal of 9 bases from V and 2 bases from J, the junction contained 10 bases not matched to a gene. The CDR3 nucleotides are TGTGCCAGTCTCCCCCGGGACAGACCCTACAATGAGCAGTTCTTC. Protein: CASLPRDRPYNEQFF.

This clonotype was observed a handful of times. This chain uses TRBV9 with TRBJ1-1, with no clear D. The CDR3 extends over 14 amino acids. Germline-derived CDR1 and CDR2 are SGDLS and YYNGEE. With 0 bases removed from V and 1 base from J, the gap between germline ends came to 7 bases. The CDR3 protein is CASSVASGNTEAFF. The CDR3 nucleotides read TGTGCCAGCAGCGTAGCTTCAGGGAACACTGAAGCTTTCTTT.

The chain recombines TRBV5-6 with TRBJ1-1; D remains unclear. The V end lost 2 bases, the J end lost 6 bases, and 11 bases lay between the germline ends. The length of the CDR3 is 13 residues. CDR1 and CDR2 (germline): SGHDT, YYEEEE. The CDR3 region has the DNA TGTGCCAGCAGCTTCGGTGCAGGCCCTGAAGCTTTCTTT. Translating it yields CASSFGAGPEAFF.

The J gene is TRBJ1-5, the V gene TRBV5-4, with 7 bases identical to TRBD1. This CDR3 is 14 amino acids long. V lost 4 bases to trimming and J lost 2 bases; unmatched junction nucleotides: 3. From germline, CDR1 is SGHNT and CDR2 YYREEE (reference sequence). CDR3 protein: CASSRQGGNQPQHF. In DNA, the CDR3 is TGTGCCAGCAGCCGACAGGGCGGCAATCAGCCCCAGCATTTT.

Only one count was recorded for this clonotype. The chain has TRBV9 and TRBJ2-7, with 9 bases fitting TRBD1. V lost 3 bases to trimming and J lost 7 bases; unmatched junction nucleotides: 8. This CDR3 is built from 14 residues. Germline assignment: CDR1 SGDLS and CDR2 YYNGEE. The CDR3 DNA reads as TGTGCCAGCAGCGCCCGGGACAGGGCAGGAGAGCAGTACTTC. Residues: CASSARDRAGEQYF.

This clonotype was seen only once. The V gene is TRBV21-1, the J gene TRBJ1-1. TRBV21-1 constitutes a pseudogene. The CDR3 has 12 residues. The CDR3 loop is CARGWGWTEAFF. Written as DNA, the CDR3 is TGTGCCAGGGGGTGGGGTTGGACTGAAGCTTTCTTT.

The genes are TRBV5-4 and TRBJ2-7; possibly TRBD2 for D (5 bases). Trimming removed 0 bases from V and 0 bases from J, with 13 bases in between. CDR1 is SGHNT and CDR2 is YYREEE in the germline V gene (reference sequence). The CDR3 loop spans 16 amino acids. CDR3 sequence: CASSLGEWGSSYEQYF. CDR3 coding DNA: TGTGCCAGCAGCTTGGGGGAGTGGGGTAGCTCCTACGAGCAGTACTTC.